Listed below are T cell receptor beta chains from one sample, sequenced in a study of T cell repertoires in cytomegalovirus infection. TCRdb re-called the reads with MiXCR, one entry per CDR3 protein. The sample has around 900,000 distinct CDR3 sequences, around 30% seen once. The antigens these receptors bind are not known. Sequenced here: cultured CD8+ T cells from PBMCs, sampled from culture after CMV antigen stimulation. Receptors originate from a human donor in good health (CMV status not recorded). Some clones in this sample may be carry-over from other donors' samples. CDR3s leave out the opening cysteine and the closing phenylalanine or tryptophan.

V gene	CDR3 protein
TRBV27	ASSLSGSGEEETQY
TRBV28	ASSSAQGRKAKNIQY
TRBV12-3/TRBV12-4	ASSPGLASDTQY
TRBV2	ASSGIRRRETQY
TRBV10-1	ASSEVEGSPYGYT
TRBV7-9	ASSSLPGGDNEQF
TRBV7-9	ASSQFVGQELF
TRBV5-6	ASSLEARGRVETQY
TRBV19	ASSIPGANTEAF
TRBV7-9	ASRTRRIMNTEAF
TRBV5-4	ASSLQGMVWETQY
TRBV7-2	ASSNPGLAGDGNEQF
TRBV6-1	ASLGGQGVYTEAF
TRBV12-3/TRBV12-4	ASRPRTGVYNEQF
TRBV6-5	ASSLVEGGEQF
TRBV4-2	ASSQEVGYSNQPQH
TRBV20-1	SSDPLENTIY
TRBV6-5	ASSYGTGGAGYDEKLF
TRBV6-1	ASSEYGTSGSNEQF
TRBV5-8	ASSDTPGHYGYT
TRBV25-1	ASSELYSRGANVLT
TRBV4-3	ASSQAGGQNEAF
TRBV18	ASSPRAPGQDYGYT
TRBV4-1	ASSRGPQGEAF
TRBV7-9	ASSIDRGTRELF
TRBV6-2/TRBV6-3	AIRRALNHYGYT
TRBV3-1	ASSQGWDGSNSGNTIY
TRBV10-3	AISAVGGGNNEQF
TRBV5-1	ASSLARLDYEQY
TRBV5-6	ASSLAGTGSTGELF
TRBV27	ASSPSSGEMNTEAF
TRBV5-1	ASSLGAGGAYTEAF
TRBV15	ATSSYRGTTDTQY
TRBV7-6	ASSLDIRRSNEKLF
TRBV11-2	ASSLDGAVTDTQY
TRBV5-1	ASSSSPTGDTEAF
TRBV7-9	ASSTRSGIGVPDGTQY
TRBV19	ASNYGVDEQF
TRBV27	ASSLNRGPIHYGYT
TRBV28	ASSWTGLQETQY
TRBV7-9	ASTSDPAGEQF
TRBV28	ASATGGNSPLH